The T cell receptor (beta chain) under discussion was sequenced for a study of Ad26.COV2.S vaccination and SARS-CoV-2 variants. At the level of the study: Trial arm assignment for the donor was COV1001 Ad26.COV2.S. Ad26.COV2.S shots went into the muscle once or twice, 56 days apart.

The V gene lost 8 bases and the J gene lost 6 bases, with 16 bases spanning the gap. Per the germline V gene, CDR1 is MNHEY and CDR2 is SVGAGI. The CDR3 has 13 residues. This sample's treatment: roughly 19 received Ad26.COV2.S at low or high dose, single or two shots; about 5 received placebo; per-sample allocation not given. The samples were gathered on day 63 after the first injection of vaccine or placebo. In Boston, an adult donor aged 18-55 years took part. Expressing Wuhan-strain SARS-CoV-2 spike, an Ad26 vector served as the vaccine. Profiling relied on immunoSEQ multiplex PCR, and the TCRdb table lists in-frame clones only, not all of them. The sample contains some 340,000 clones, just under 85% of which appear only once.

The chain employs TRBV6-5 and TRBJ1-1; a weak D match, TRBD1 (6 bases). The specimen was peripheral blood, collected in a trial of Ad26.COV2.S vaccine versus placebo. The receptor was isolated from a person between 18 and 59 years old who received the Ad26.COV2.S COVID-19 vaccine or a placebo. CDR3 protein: CASSRLGTSEAFF. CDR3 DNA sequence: TGTGCCAGCTCACGCCTGGGGACATCTGAAGCTTTCTTT.